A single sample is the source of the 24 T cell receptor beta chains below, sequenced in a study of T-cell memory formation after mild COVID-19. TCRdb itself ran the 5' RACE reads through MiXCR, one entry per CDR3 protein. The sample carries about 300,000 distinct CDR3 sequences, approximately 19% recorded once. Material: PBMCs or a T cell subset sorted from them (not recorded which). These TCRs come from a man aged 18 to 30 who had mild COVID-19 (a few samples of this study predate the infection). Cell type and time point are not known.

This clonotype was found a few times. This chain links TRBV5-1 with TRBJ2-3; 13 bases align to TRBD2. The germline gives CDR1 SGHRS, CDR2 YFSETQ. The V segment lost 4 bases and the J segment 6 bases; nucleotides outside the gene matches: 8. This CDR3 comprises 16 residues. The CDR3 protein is CASSGTSGGARDTQYF. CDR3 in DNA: TGCGCCAGCAGCGGAACTAGCGGGGGGGCCCGGGATACGCAGTATTTT.

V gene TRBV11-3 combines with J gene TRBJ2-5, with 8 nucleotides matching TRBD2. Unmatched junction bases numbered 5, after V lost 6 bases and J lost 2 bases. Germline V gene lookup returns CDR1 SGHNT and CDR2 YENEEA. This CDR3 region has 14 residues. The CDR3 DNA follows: TGTGCCAGCAGTTCGGGGGGGGCACAAGAGACCCAGTACTTC. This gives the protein CASSSGGAQETQYF.

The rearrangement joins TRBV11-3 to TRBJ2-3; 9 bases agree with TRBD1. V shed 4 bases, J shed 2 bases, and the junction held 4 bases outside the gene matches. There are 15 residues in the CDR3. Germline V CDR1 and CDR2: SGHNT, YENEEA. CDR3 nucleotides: TGTGCCAGCAGCTCGGGACAGGGAGACACAGATACGCAGTATTTT. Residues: CASSSGQGDTDTQYF.

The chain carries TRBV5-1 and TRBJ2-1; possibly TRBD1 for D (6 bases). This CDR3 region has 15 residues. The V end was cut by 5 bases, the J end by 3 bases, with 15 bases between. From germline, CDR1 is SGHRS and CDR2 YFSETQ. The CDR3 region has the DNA TGCGCCAGCAGATCGGACCCGGACAGCTACAATGAGCAGTTCTTC. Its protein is CASRSDPDSYNEQFF.

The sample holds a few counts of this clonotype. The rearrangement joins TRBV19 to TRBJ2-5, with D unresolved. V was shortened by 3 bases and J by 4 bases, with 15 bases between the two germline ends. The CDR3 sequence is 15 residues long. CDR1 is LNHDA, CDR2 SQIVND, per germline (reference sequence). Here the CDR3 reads CASSIHPVNRETQYF. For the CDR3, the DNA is TGTGCCAGTAGTATCCACCCTGTCAATCGAGAGACCCAGTACTTC.

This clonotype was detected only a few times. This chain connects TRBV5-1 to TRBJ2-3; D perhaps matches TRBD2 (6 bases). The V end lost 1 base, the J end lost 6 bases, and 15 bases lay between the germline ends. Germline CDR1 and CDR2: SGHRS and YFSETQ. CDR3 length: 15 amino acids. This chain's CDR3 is CASSLSGSREDTQYF. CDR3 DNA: TGCGCCAGCAGCTTGTCGGGGTCACGGGAGGATACGCAGTATTTT.

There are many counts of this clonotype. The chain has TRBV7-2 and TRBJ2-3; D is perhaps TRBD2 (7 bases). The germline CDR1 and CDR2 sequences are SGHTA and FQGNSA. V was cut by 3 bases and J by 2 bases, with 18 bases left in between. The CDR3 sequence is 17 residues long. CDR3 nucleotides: TGTGCCAGCAGCTTTATAGGGGGGGCGAGATTCACAGATACGCAGTATTTT. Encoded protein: CASSFIGGARFTDTQYF.

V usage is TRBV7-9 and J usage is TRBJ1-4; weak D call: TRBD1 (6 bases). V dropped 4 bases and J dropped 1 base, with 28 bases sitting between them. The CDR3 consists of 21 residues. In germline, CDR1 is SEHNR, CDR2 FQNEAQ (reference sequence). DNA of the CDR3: TGTGCCAGCAGCTCTTACTCTTTCCAGATCCGGGACATCCTAACTAATGAAAAACTGTTTTTT. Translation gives CASSSYSFQIRDILTNEKLFF.

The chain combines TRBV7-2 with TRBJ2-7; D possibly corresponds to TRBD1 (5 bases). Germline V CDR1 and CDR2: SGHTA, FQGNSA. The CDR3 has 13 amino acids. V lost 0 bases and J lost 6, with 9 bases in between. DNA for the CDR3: TGTGCCAGCAGCTTAGCCTGGGGCAGCGAGCAGTACTTC. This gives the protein CASSLAWGSEQYF.

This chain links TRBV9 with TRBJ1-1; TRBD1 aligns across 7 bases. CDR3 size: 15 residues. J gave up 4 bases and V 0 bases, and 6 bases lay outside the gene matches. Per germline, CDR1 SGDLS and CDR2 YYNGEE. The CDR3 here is CASSVGDRGPTEAFF. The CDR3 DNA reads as TGTGCCAGCAGCGTAGGGGACAGAGGCCCCACTGAAGCTTTCTTT.

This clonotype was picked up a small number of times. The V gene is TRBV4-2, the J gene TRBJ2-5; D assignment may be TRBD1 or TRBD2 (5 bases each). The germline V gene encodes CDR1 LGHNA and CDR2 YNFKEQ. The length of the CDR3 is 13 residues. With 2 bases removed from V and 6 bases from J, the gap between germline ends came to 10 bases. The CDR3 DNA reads TGTGCCAGCAGCCAACGAGGGGTACAGACCCAGTACTTC. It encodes CASSQRGVQTQYF.

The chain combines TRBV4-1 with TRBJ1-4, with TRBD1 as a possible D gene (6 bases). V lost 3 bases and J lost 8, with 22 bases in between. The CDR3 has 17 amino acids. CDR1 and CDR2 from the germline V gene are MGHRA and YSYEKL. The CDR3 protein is CASSHPPSGGQGEKLFF. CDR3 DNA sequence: TGCGCCAGCAGCCATCCCCCCTCTGGGGGGCAGGGAGAAAAACTGTTTTTT.

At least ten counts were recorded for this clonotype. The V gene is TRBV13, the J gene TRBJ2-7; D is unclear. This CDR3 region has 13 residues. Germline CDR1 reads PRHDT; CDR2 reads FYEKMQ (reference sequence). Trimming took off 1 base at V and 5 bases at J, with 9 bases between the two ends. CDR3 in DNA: TGTGCCAGCAGCTTAGTGATAAGGGACGAGCAGTACTTC. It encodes CASSLVIRDEQYF.

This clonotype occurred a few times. The CDR3 loop is CASSLTLTDTQYF. CDR3 bases: TGTGCCAGCAGCTTGACCCTCACAGATACGCAGTATTTT. The chain combines TRBV5-6 with TRBJ2-3; D call uncertain. Germline V gene data show CDR1 as SGHDT and CDR2 as YYEEEE. The V and J ends lost 1 base and 2 bases respectively, with 5 bases between them. The CDR3 consists of 13 residues.

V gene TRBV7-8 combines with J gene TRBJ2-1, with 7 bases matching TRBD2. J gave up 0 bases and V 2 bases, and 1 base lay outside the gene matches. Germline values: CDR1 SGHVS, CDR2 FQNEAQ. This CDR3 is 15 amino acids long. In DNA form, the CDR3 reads TGTGCCAGCAGCTTAAGCGGGATCTCCTACAATGAGCAGTTCTTC. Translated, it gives CASSLSGISYNEQFF.

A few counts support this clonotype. CDR3 in amino acids: CASSFAGKAGPQHF. The CDR3 DNA is TGTGCCAGCAGTTTCGCAGGGAAGGCAGGTCCCCAGCATTTT. V usage is TRBV12-3 or TRBV12-4 and J usage is TRBJ1-5, with TRBD1 as a possible D gene (5 bases). The CDR3 runs to 14 residues. V was trimmed by 3 bases and J by 10 bases, leaving 16 bases between them.

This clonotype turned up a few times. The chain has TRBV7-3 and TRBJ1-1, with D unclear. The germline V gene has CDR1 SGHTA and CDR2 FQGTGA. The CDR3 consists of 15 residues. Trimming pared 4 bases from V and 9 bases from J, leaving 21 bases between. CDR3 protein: CASSSNRNNWDKAFF. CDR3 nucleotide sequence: TGTGCCAGCAGCTCCAATCGAAACAATTGGGATAAAGCTTTCTTT.

Here the CDR3 reads CASSQELSSYNEQFF. CDR3 bases: TGTGCCAGTAGCCAAGAACTCAGCTCCTACAATGAGCAGTTCTTC. The chain has TRBV19 and TRBJ2-1, with unresolved D. Trimming took 6 bases from V and 0 from J, leaving 12 bases between them. Germline CDR1 and CDR2: LNHDA and SQIVND (reference sequence). The CDR3 is 15 residues long.

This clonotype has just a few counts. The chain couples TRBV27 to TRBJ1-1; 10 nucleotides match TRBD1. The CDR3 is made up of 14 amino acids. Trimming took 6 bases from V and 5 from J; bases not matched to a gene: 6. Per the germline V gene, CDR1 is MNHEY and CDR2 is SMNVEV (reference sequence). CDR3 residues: CASSQTGGRTEAFF. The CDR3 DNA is TGTGCCAGCAGCCAGACAGGGGGCCGGACTGAAGCTTTCTTT.

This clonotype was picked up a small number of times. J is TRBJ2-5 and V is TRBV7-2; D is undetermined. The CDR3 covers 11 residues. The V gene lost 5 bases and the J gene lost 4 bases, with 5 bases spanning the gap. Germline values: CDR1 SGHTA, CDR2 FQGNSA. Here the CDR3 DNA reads TGTGCCAGCAGCAACTTAGAGACCCAGTACTTC. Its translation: CASSNLETQYF.

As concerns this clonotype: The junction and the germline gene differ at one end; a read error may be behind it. The CDR3 bases are TGCAGTGCGAGAGACAGAGTTAATAGCAATCAGCCCCAGCATTTT. It is translated as CSARDRVNSNQPQHF. The chain employs TRBV20-1 and TRBJ1-5, with D perhaps matching TRBD1 (5 bases). The CDR3 totals 15 residues. Germline CDR1 reads DFQATT; CDR2 reads SNEGSKA (reference sequence).

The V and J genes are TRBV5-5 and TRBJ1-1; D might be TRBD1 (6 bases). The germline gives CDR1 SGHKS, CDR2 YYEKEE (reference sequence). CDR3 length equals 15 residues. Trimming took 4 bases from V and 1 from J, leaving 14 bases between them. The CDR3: CASSASGDANTEAFF. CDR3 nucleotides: TGTGCCAGCAGCGCCTCAGGGGACGCGAACACTGAAGCTTTCTTT.

The CDR3 nucleotides are TGCGCCAGCAGCCAAGAGCCAGGGACGAGCTATGGCTACACCTTC. Translation: CASSQEPGTSYGYTF. The V call is TRBV4-1, the J call TRBJ1-2, with D possibly being TRBD1 (5 bases). The germline gives CDR1 MGHRA, CDR2 YSYEKL. This CDR3 region has 15 residues. Trimming took 0 bases from V and 4 from J, leaving 12 bases between them.

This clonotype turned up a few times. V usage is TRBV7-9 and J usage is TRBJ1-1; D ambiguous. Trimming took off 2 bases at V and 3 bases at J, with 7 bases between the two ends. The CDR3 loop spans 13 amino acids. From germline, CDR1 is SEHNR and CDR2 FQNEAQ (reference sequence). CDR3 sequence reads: CASSLSEDTEAFF. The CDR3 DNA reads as TGTGCCAGCAGCTTATCCGAGGACACTGAAGCTTTCTTT.